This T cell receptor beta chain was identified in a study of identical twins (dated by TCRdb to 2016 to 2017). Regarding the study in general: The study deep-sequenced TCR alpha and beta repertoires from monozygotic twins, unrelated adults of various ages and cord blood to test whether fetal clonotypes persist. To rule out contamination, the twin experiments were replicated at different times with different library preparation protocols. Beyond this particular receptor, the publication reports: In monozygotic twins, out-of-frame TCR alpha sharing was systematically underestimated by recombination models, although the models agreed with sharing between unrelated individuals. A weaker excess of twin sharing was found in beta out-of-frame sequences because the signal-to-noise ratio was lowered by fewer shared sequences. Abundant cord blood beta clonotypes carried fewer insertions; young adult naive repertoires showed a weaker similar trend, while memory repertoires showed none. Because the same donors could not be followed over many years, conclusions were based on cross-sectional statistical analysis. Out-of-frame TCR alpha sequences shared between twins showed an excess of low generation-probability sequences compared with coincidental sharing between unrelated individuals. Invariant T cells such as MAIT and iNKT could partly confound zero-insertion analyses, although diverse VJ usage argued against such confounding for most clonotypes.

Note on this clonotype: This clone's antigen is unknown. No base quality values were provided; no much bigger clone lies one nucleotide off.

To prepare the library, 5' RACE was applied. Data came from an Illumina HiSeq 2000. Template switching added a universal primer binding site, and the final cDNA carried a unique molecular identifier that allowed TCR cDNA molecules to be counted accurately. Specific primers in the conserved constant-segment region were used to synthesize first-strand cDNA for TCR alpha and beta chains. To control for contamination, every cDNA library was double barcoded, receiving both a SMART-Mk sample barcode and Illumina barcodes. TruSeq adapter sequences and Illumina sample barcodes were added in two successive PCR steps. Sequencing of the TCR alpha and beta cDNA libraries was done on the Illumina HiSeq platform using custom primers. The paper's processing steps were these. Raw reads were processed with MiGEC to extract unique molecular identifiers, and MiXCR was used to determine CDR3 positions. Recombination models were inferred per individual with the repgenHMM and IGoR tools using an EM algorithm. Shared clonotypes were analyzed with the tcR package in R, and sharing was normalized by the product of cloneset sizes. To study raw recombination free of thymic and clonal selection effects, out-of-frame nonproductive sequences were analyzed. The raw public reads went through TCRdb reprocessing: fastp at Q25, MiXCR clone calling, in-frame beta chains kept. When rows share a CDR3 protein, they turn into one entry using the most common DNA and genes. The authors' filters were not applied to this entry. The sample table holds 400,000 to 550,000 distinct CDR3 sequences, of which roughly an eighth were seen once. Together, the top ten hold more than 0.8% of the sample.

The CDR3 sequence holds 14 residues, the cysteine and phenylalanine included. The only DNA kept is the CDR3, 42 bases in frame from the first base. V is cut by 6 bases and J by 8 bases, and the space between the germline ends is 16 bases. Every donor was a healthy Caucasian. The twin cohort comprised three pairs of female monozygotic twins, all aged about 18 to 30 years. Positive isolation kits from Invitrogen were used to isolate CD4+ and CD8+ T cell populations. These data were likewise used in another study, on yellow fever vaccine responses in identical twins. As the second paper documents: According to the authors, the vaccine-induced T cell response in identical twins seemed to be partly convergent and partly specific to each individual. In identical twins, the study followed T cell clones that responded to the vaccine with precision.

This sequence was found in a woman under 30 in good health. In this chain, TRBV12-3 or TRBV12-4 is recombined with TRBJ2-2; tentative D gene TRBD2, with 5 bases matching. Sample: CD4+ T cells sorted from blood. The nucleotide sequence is TGTGCCAGCAGCCCCTCTCGGACGGGGGGGGAGCTGTTTTTT. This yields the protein CASSPSRTGGELFF.